The 15 T cell receptor beta chains in this list originate from one sample, sequenced in a study of T cell changes during pregnancy in multiple sclerosis. TCRdb's table, derived via immunoSEQ multiplex PCR, lists solely in-frame clones and lacks some. The sample lists tens of thousands of clones; about 93% were seen once. Specimen: peripheral blood, collected in the first trimester of pregnancy. The source is a female donor in good health, enrolled as a control in a pregnancy study.

V gene TRBV7-6 combines with J gene TRBJ2-1; 10 bases are shared with TRBD2. The trim removed 5 bases at V and 2 bases at J, leaving 3 bases unmatched. CDR1 SGHVS and CDR2 FNYEAQ come from the germline V gene. The CDR3 is 15 residues long. CDR3 sequence reads: CASSPGTSAYNEQFF. The DNA of the CDR3 is TGTGCCAGCAGCCCCGGGACTAGCGCCTACAATGAGCAGTTCTTC.

The chain combines TRBV5-1 with TRBJ1-1; no firm D call. The CDR3 is 13 residues long. Trimming removed 0 bases from V and 0 bases from J, with 3 bases in between. The germline V gene has CDR1 SGHRS and CDR2 YFSETQ. The CDR3 nucleotides read TGCGCCAGCAGCTTGGTTATGAACACTGAAGCTTTCTTT. Encoded protein: CASSLVMNTEAFF.

This clone has only one observation. This rearrangement joins TRBV7-2 to TRBJ2-2; TRBD1 is a possible D gene (5 bases). CDR3 length equals 14 residues. Germline lookup yields CDR1 SGHTA and CDR2 FQGNSA. Trimming cost V 1 base and J 7 bases, with 10 bases left between them. The CDR3 DNA is TGTGCCAGCAGCTTAGTCGGCAGGGTCGGGGAGCTGTTTTTT. Its translation: CASSLVGRVGELFF.

This sequence joins TRBV30 and TRBJ1-3; D gene ambiguous. Trimming pared 3 bases from V and 0 bases from J, leaving 12 bases between. The CDR3 length is 15 residues. CDR1 GTSNPN and CDR2 SVGIG come from the germline V gene (reference sequence). The CDR3 is CAWRTHSSSGNTIYF. The DNA of the CDR3 is TGTGCCTGGAGGACACACTCTTCCTCTGGAAACACCATATATTTT.

This clone was seen a single time. The V gene is TRBV7-2, the J gene TRBJ2-1; TRBD2 matches at 10 bases. In germline, CDR1 is SGHTA, CDR2 FQGNSA. V lost 1 base, J lost 6 bases, and 9 bases stayed unmatched. This CDR3 is built from 17 residues. CDR3 amino acids: CASSLVRSGRVVNEQFF. The CDR3 DNA reads TGTGCCAGCAGCTTAGTACGAAGCGGGAGGGTGGTCAATGAGCAGTTCTTC.

J is TRBJ2-1 and V is TRBV7-6; D remains unclear. The CDR3 sequence is 17 residues long. V was shortened by 7 bases and J by 5 bases, with 24 bases between the two germline ends. In germline, CDR1 is SGHVS, CDR2 FNYEAQ. CDR3 DNA sequence: TGTGCCAGCACGCTGAATCCCCAATCCCTATTGAACAATGAGCAGTTCTTC. Translated: CASTLNPQSLLNNEQFF.

The chain uses TRBV11-2 and TRBJ2-3, with 7 positions matching TRBD2. The V segment lost 5 bases and the J segment 3 bases; nucleotides outside the gene matches: 5. CDR3 length: 14 residues. Per the germline V gene, CDR1 is SGHAT and CDR2 is FQNNGV. The CDR3 region has the DNA TGTGCCAGCAGCCCGACTAGCAATACAGATACGCAGTATTTT. Amino acids: CASSPTSNTDTQYF.

DNA of the CDR3: TGTGCCAGCGCCGAGGGACAGGGACTCTCTGGGGCCAACGTCCTGACTTTC. Its translation: CASAEGQGLSGANVLTF. The V call is TRBV2, the J call TRBJ2-6, with 9 positions matching TRBD1. CDR3 size: 17 residues. Losses at the gene ends were 8 bases for V and 0 bases for J; bases not matched to a gene: 8. Per the germline V gene, CDR1 is SNHLY and CDR2 is FYNNEI. Complete variable domain (other parts from reference TRBV2 and TRBJ2-6): EPEVTQTPSHQVTQMGQEVILRCVPISNHLYFYWYRQILGQKVEFLVSFYNNEISEKSEIFDDQFSVERPDGSNFTLKIRSTKLEDSAMYFCASAEGQGLSGANVLTFGAGSRLTVL.

The chain links TRBV5-1 to TRBJ2-5; TRBD1 agrees at 7 bases. Germline-derived CDR1 and CDR2 are SGHRS and YFSETQ. The CDR3 runs 14 residues. Trimming removed 1 base from V and 1 base from J; junction bases left unmatched: 1. The CDR3 sequence: CASSLRDSQETQYF. In nucleotides, the CDR3 is TGCGCCAGCAGCTTGAGGGACAGCCAAGAGACCCAGTACTTC.

The chain carries TRBV29-1 and TRBJ2-3, with TRBD2 identical over 7 bases. The J segment lost 2 bases and the V segment lost 7 bases, leaving 9 bases of the junction unmatched. Germline V lookup: CDR1 SQVTM, CDR2 ANQGSEA. The CDR3 runs 14 residues. The CDR3 protein is CSGAPGLHTDTQYF. CDR3 nucleotide sequence: TGCAGCGGCGCACCGGGACTACACACAGATACGCAGTATTTT.

V usage is TRBV28 and J usage is TRBJ1-3, with 7 bases matching TRBD1. Germline V lookup: CDR1 MDHEN, CDR2 SYDVKM. The junction had 7 bases not matched to a gene; V was cut back by 6 bases and J by 2 bases. The CDR3 is 15 amino acids. CDR3 sequence: CASSSSQGAGNTIYF. The CDR3 DNA reads TGTGCCAGCAGCTCTTCCCAGGGGGCTGGAAACACCATATATTTT.

This clone was seen a handful of times. This chain's CDR3 is CASSVSGADTQYF. CDR3 bases: TGCGCCAGCAGCGTGTCCGGGGCAGATACGCAGTATTTT. V and J are TRBV5-1 and TRBJ2-3; possible D gene TRBD2, 5 bases. The CDR3 extends over 13 amino acids. V gave up 4 bases and J gave up 4 bases, with 10 bases separating them. Germline V CDR1 and CDR2: SGHRS, YFSETQ.

This chain uses TRBV5-1 with TRBJ1-2; TRBD1 matches 10 bases. V shed 5 bases, J shed 4 bases, and the junction held 5 bases outside the gene matches. The CDR3 is 14 amino acids. From germline, CDR1 is SGHRS and CDR2 YFSETQ. The CDR3 bases are TGCGCCAGCAGTTCCGGGACAGGGGCCTATGGCTACACCTTC. This sequence encodes CASSSGTGAYGYTF.

This rearrangement joins TRBV5-1 to TRBJ2-1; 11 nucleotides line up with TRBD2. This CDR3 comprises 16 residues. Per the germline V gene, CDR1 is SGHRS and CDR2 is YFSETQ. V was pared by 5 bases and J by 6 bases, with 10 bases of the junction left unmatched. The CDR3: CASRPPGTSGVNEQFF. DNA of the CDR3: TGCGCCAGCAGACCCCCCGGGACTAGCGGAGTCAATGAGCAGTTCTTC. The full variable domain, with the rest looked up from reference TRBV5-1 and TRBJ2-1, is KAGVTQTPRYLIKTRGQQVTLSCSPISGHRSVSWYQQTPGQGLQFLFEYFSETQRNKGNFPGRFSGRQFSNSRSEMNVSTLELGDSALYLCASRPPGTSGVNEQFFGPGTRLTVL.

The V gene is TRBV5-1, the J gene TRBJ2-7; 10 nucleotides match TRBD1. The germline gives CDR1 SGHRS, CDR2 YFSETQ. The CDR3 has 15 residues. The V segment lost 1 base and the J segment 3 bases; nucleotides outside the gene matches: 4. CDR3 residues: CASSLMTGGDYEQYF. CDR3 in DNA: TGCGCCAGCAGCTTGATGACAGGGGGCGACTACGAGCAGTACTTC.